This is a list of T cell receptor beta chains from one sample in a study of blood T cell repertoires in COVID-19. Here immunoSEQ multiplex PCR was the method, and the copy in TCRdb shows in-frame clones only, minus some. The data hold 150,000 to 200,000 clones, with around four fifths observed a single time. Source material: peripheral blood. The receptors come from a woman at least 80 years old with active or convalescent COVID-19. CDR3s include the opening cysteine and the closing phenylalanine or tryptophan. The D gene is left open where the match is weak. For some rows the clone size is stated as once, few or many, or as a class when expanded; others skip it.

v_call	j_call	d_call	clone_size	cdr3_nt	cdr3_aa
TRBV3-1/TRBV3-2	TRBJ2-5	NA	NA	TGTGCCAGCAGCCAAGGACTTCAAGAGACCCAGTACTTC	CASSQGLQETQYF
TRBV14	TRBJ1-1	TRBD1	NA	TGTGCCAGCAGCCCGGACAGGGGCCGGGTTGAAGCTTTCTTT	CASSPDRGRVEAFF
TRBV10-1	TRBJ2-3	NA	NA	TGCGCCAGCAGTGAGTCCAGATTGGGGCCAGATACGCAGTATTTT	CASSESRLGPDTQYF
TRBV7-8	TRBJ2-2	NA	NA	TGTGCCAGCAGCTCTCGTGGGGGGGCCTTCACCGGGGAGCTGTTTTTT	CASSSRGGAFTGELFF
TRBV6-1	TRBJ1-3	NA	NA	TGTGCCAGCAGTGAGACATCTGGAAACACCATATATTTT	CASSETSGNTIYF
TRBV10-1	TRBJ2-5	TRBD2	once	TGCGCCAGCAGTGAGTACGCTAGCGGGGGACCCAATGGGGAGACCCAGTACTTC	CASSEYASGGPNGETQYF
TRBV12-3/TRBV12-4	TRBJ1-1	NA	few	TGTGCCAGCAGTTTCCCGGGGACTGAAGCTTTCTTT	CASSFPGTEAFF
TRBV18	TRBJ1-2	NA	NA	TGTGCCAGCTCACCGGAGGACAGCTTCTATGGCTACACCTTC	CASSPEDSFYGYTF
TRBV12-3/TRBV12-4	TRBJ2-7	NA	NA	TGTGCCAGCAGCCAGGGGAGGGGTTACGAGCAGTACTTC	CASSQGRGYEQYF
TRBV5-1	TRBJ1-1	NA	NA	TGCGCCAGCAGCTTGAACGGGAGGGACCAAGAAGCTTTCTTT	CASSLNGRDQEAFF
TRBV25-1	TRBJ1-2	NA	NA	TGTGCCAGCAGTAACTACTTAATCACTAGCGGCTATGGCTACACCTTC	CASSNYLITSGYGYTF
TRBV5-4	TRBJ1-4	NA	NA	TGTGCCAGCACCCGAGGCATTGGCGAAAAACTGTTTTTT	CASTRGIGEKLFF
TRBV27	TRBJ2-7	NA	NA	TGTGCCAGCAGTTTACGACGGGGCTCCTACGAGCAGTACTTC	CASSLRRGSYEQYF
TRBV25-1	TRBJ2-5	NA	few	TGTGCCAGCAGTGAATTCCCTTCCCGGGGGACCCAGTACTTC	CASSEFPSRGTQYF
TRBV15	TRBJ1-2	NA	few	TGTGCCACCAGCAGTTACCCCCCGGATGGCTACACCTTC	CATSSYPPDGYTF
TRBV4-1	TRBJ2-1	TRBD2	NA	TGCGCCAGCAGCCAAGTAGGAGCGGGGGAGCAGTTCTTC	CASSQVGAGEQFF
TRBV3-1/TRBV3-2	TRBJ1-3	NA	NA	TGTGCCAGCAGCCCGCGACTTGGAAACACCATATATTTT	CASSPRLGNTIYF